A single sample gave rise to the 14 T cell receptor beta chains below, sequenced in a study of shared clonotypes between healthy human individuals. Method: immunoSEQ multiplex PCR; TCRdb's copy keeps in-frame clones and lacks some. This sample has under 1 million clones, with about 91% found just once. It was CD45RO-negative cells, positively selected for CCR7, that made up naive CD8 cells, with terminally differentiated effector memory CD45RA+ cells excluded. The sequenced material came from naive CD8+ T cells sorted from blood. These receptors were collected from a man aged 30-40 years in good health.

This rearrangement joins TRBV5-4 to TRBJ2-7, with 8 bases aligning to TRBD1. The CDR3 spans 14 residues. Germline trimming cut 4 bases from V and 5 bases from J; bases unmatched to any gene: 8. Germline values: CDR1 SGHNT, CDR2 YYREEE (reference sequence). Written as DNA, the CDR3 is TGTGCCAGCAGCCCAGGGACAGGAAAACACGAGCAGTACTTC. Protein product: CASSPGTGKHEQYF.

The chain links TRBV18 to TRBJ2-2; TRBD2 matches at 10 bases. The CDR3 totals 16 residues. Germline V gene data show CDR1 as KGHSH and CDR2 as LQKENI. V trimming: 2 bases; J trimming: 1 base; junction bases outside the gene matches: 1. CDR3 amino acids: CASSPTSGENTGELFF. CDR3 in DNA: TGTGCCAGCTCACCAACTAGCGGGGAGAACACCGGGGAGCTGTTTTTT.

The chain joins TRBV7-9 to TRBJ2-7, with D tentatively TRBD2 (5 bases). V lost 2 bases and J lost 6, with 11 bases in between. Germline loops: CDR1 SEHNR, CDR2 FQNEAQ (reference sequence). This CDR3 contains 13 residues. This chain's CDR3 is CASSLTGVREQYF. The CDR3 DNA is TGTGCCAGCAGCTTAACCGGGGTGCGCGAGCAGTACTTC.

The chain employs TRBV7-9 and TRBJ2-7, with 8 bases fitting TRBD1. The CDR3 loop spans 13 amino acids. Trimming at V came to 7 bases and at J to 6 bases, leaving 8 bases not matched to a gene. CDR1 and CDR2 from the germline V gene are SEHNR and FQNEAQ (reference sequence). The CDR3 region is CASNMDRAGEQYF. The DNA of the CDR3 is TGTGCCAGCAACATGGACAGGGCGGGCGAGCAGTACTTC. Variable domain in full (rest from reference TRBV7-9 and TRBJ2-7): DTGVSQNPRHKITKRGQNVTFRCDPISEHNRLYWYRQTLGQGPEFLTYFQNEAQLEKSRLLSDRFSAERPKGSFSTLEIQRTEQGDSAMYLCASNMDRAGEQYFGPGTRLTVT.

The chain recombines TRBV28 with TRBJ2-7, with 9 bases that match TRBD2. Trimming removed 2 bases from V and 3 bases from J; junction bases left unmatched: 11. The CDR3 consists of 17 residues. Germline V gives CDR1 MDHEN, CDR2 SYDVKM. The CDR3 coding sequence is TGTGCCAGCAGTTTAGAGCGGCTAGCGGGAAGGGTCTACGAGCAGTACTTC. It codes for CASSLERLAGRVYEQYF.

The V call is TRBV6-6, the J call TRBJ2-7; 14 positions agree with TRBD2. Germline values: CDR1 MNHNY, CDR2 SVGAGI (reference sequence). The CDR3 covers 16 residues. Trimming cost V 7 bases and J 7 bases; bases outside gene matches: 12. The CDR3 region is CASTHPGLAGVNEQYF. CDR3 coding DNA: TGTGCCAGCACCCACCCGGGACTAGCGGGAGTAAATGAGCAGTACTTC.

The chain combines TRBV4-3 with TRBJ1-5; possibly TRBD1 for D (5 bases). The germline V gene has CDR1 LGHNA and CDR2 YSLEER. With 0 bases removed from V and 5 bases from J, the gap between germline ends came to 11 bases. The CDR3 length is 15 residues. This CDR3 is CASSQDLSRDQPQHF. The CDR3 DNA reads as TGCGCCAGCAGCCAAGATCTTTCCAGGGATCAGCCCCAGCATTTT.

Regarding this clone: Other nucleotide sequences in the sample specify the same CDR3. The chain uses TRBV19 and TRBJ2-7; D possibly uses TRBD1 or TRBD2 (5 bases each). V gave up 3 bases and J gave up 0 bases, with 9 bases separating them. The CDR3 length is 14 residues. Germline CDR1 LNHDA, CDR2 SQIVND (reference sequence). The CDR3 DNA is TGTGCCAGTAGTATTCTGGGGACCTCCTACGAGCAGTACTTC. It specifies CASSILGTSYEQYF.

In the case of this clone: This specimen includes other DNA sequences encoding the same CDR3. The rearrangement joins TRBV6-5 to TRBJ2-1; no clear D gene. V was pared by 2 bases and J by 4 bases, with 6 bases between. Germline V gives CDR1 MNHEY, CDR2 SVGAGI. This CDR3 has 13 amino acids. The CDR3 loop is CASSYAGYNEQFF. The CDR3 DNA sequence: TGTGCCAGCAGTTACGCCGGTTACAATGAGCAGTTCTTC.

V is TRBV28 and J is TRBJ2-1, with D perhaps TRBD1 (6 bases). With 1 base removed from V and 8 bases from J, the gap between germline ends came to 12 bases. This CDR3 region has 14 residues. The V gene's germline CDR1 is MDHEN and CDR2 SYDVKM. The CDR3 loop reads CASSLFQGQYEQFF. The CDR3 DNA reads TGTGCCAGCAGTTTATTCCAGGGGCAGTATGAGCAGTTCTTC.

V and J are TRBV9 and TRBJ2-3; D call uncertain. This CDR3 is 16 amino acids long. The V gene lost 4 bases and the J gene lost 0 bases, with 15 bases spanning the gap. The germline V gene encodes CDR1 SGDLS and CDR2 YYNGEE. The CDR3 bases are TGTGCCAGCAGCCCCAGCGTGCTGGACAGCACAGATACGCAGTATTTT. Translated, it gives CASSPSVLDSTDTQYF.

V usage is TRBV9 and J usage is TRBJ2-1; no firm D call. Looked up from germline, CDR1 is SGDLS and CDR2 is YYNGEE. Trimming removed 4 bases at V and 10 bases at J, with 12 bases between. The CDR3 is made up of 12 amino acids. The CDR3 region has the DNA TGTGCCAGCAGCCCAACACCCAGCGAGCAGTTCTTC. Its protein is CASSPTPSEQFF.

This sequence joins TRBV7-6 and TRBJ2-3; D may be TRBD1 (6 bases). CDR1 SGHVS and CDR2 FNYEAQ come from the germline V gene. This CDR3 region has 14 residues. V lost 5 bases and J lost 6, with 15 bases in between. CDR3 sequence reads: CASSLRNDRDTQYF. The CDR3 bases are TGTGCCAGCAGCCTGAGGAACGACAGGGATACGCAGTATTTT.

The chain combines TRBV9 with TRBJ2-1, with no clear D. The length of the CDR3 is 13 residues. With 2 bases removed from V and 3 bases from J, the gap between germline ends came to 6 bases. CDR1 SGDLS and CDR2 YYNGEE come from the germline V gene. CDR3: CASSVEHYNEQFF. CDR3 sequence (DNA): TGTGCCAGCAGCGTCGAACACTACAATGAGCAGTTCTTC.